These T cell receptor beta chains were read from a single sample in a study of cytomegalovirus exposure and HLA in healthy donors. The data were produced by immunoSEQ multiplex PCR, yet TCRdb's version contains in-frame clones alone and is incomplete. The table has 200,000 to 250,000 clones, more than 75% seen once. Sequencing used PBMCs. The receptors derive from a woman in her forties in good health and CMV-seronegative. Each CDR3 is given with its conserved first and last residue. D genes are given only for firm matches. Not every row has a clone size; where given, it reads once, few, many or a size class.

cdr3_nt: TGCGCCAGCAGCTTGAAGTCAGGACTAGCGGGAGGCACAGATACGCAGTATTTT; cdr3_aa: CASSLKSGLAGGTDTQYF; clone_size: once; j_call: TRBJ2-3; v_call: TRBV5-1; d_call: TRBD2
cdr3_nt: TGTGCCAGCAGCTCACCCGGGACTAGCGTTACCTACGAGCAGTACTTC; cdr3_aa: CASSSPGTSVTYEQYF; clone_size: -; j_call: TRBJ2-7; v_call: TRBV7-9; d_call: TRBD2
cdr3_nt: TGTGCCAGCACAAGACAGGACTATGGCTACACCTTC; cdr3_aa: CASTRQDYGYTF; clone_size: -; j_call: TRBJ1-2; v_call: TRBV28; d_call: -
cdr3_nt: TGTGCCAGCAGCTTAGGGGGCCTAGCGGGACTCACAGATACGCAGTATTTT; cdr3_aa: CASSLGGLAGLTDTQYF; clone_size: few; j_call: TRBJ2-3; v_call: TRBV7-9; d_call: TRBD2
cdr3_nt: TGTGCCTGGACAACCGGAGGGGGCTACACCTTC; cdr3_aa: CAWTTGGGYTF; clone_size: few; j_call: TRBJ1-2; v_call: TRBV30; d_call: -
cdr3_nt: TGCGCCAGCAGCTCCACCGGGACTGGGTTCTACAATGAGCAGTTCTTC; cdr3_aa: CASSSTGTGFYNEQFF; clone_size: -; j_call: TRBJ2-1; v_call: TRBV5-1; d_call: -
cdr3_nt: TGTGCCAGCAGCCTCGGGGGGGCGATGAGCAACACTGAAGCTTTCTTT; cdr3_aa: CASSLGGAMSNTEAFF; clone_size: -; j_call: TRBJ1-1; v_call: TRBV7-2; d_call: -
cdr3_nt: TGTGCCAGCAGCCAAGTTGACGGGAGGAACACCGGGGAGCTGTTTTTT; cdr3_aa: CASSQVDGRNTGELFF; clone_size: once; j_call: TRBJ2-2; v_call: TRBV4-2; d_call: -
cdr3_nt: TGCGCCAGCAGCTTAGGAGGACTAGCGGGCAGTAAAGAGACCCAGTACTTC; cdr3_aa: CASSLGGLAGSKETQYF; clone_size: -; j_call: TRBJ2-5; v_call: TRBV5-1; d_call: TRBD2
cdr3_nt: TGCAGCGGCGGGGGGATTAGCTCCTACAATGAGCAGTTCTTC; cdr3_aa: CSGGGISSYNEQFF; clone_size: -; j_call: TRBJ2-1; v_call: TRBV29-1; d_call: TRBD2
cdr3_nt: TGTGCCAGCAGCTTAGGACTAGCGCCCTCCTACGAGCAGTACTTC; cdr3_aa: CASSLGLAPSYEQYF; clone_size: few; j_call: TRBJ2-7; v_call: TRBV7-2; d_call: TRBD2
cdr3_nt: TGTGCCAGCAGCCCGAGGTCCCCCAGGGATCGACAGCCCCAGCATTTT; cdr3_aa: CASSPRSPRDRQPQHF; clone_size: few; j_call: TRBJ1-5; v_call: TRBV7-2; d_call: -
cdr3_nt: TGTGCCAGCTCACCAATAACAGGTGAGCAGCCCCAGCATTTT; cdr3_aa: CASSPITGEQPQHF; clone_size: -; j_call: TRBJ1-5; v_call: TRBV18; d_call: -
cdr3_nt: TGTGCCAGCAGCCCATCAGGCCCTAGCGGGAGGAGAGACACCGGGGAGCTGTTTTTT; cdr3_aa: CASSPSGPSGRRDTGELFF; clone_size: -; j_call: TRBJ2-2; v_call: TRBV13; d_call: TRBD2
cdr3_nt: TGTGCCAGCAGGAGACAGGGGAATAGCAATCAGCCCCAGCATTTT; cdr3_aa: CASRRQGNSNQPQHF; clone_size: -; j_call: TRBJ1-5; v_call: TRBV2; d_call: TRBD1
cdr3_nt: TGCGCCAGCAGTGAGGGTGGAACTAGCGGCATCTACGAGCAGTACTTC; cdr3_aa: CASSEGGTSGIYEQYF; clone_size: -; j_call: TRBJ2-7; v_call: TRBV10-2; d_call: TRBD2
cdr3_nt: TGTGCCAGCAGCTTAAATGGACAGGGGCCCGGGTTCTTC; cdr3_aa: CASSLNGQGPGFF; clone_size: once; j_call: TRBJ2-1; v_call: TRBV7-9; d_call: TRBD1
cdr3_nt: TGTGCCAGCAGCTTACCCTCCGAGACCCAGTACTTC; cdr3_aa: CASSLPSETQYF; clone_size: few; j_call: TRBJ2-5; v_call: TRBV7-8; d_call: -
cdr3_nt: TGTGCCATCAGTGACCCGACTAGCGGGGGCTCCTACGAGCAGTACTTC; cdr3_aa: CAISDPTSGGSYEQYF; clone_size: -; j_call: TRBJ2-7; v_call: TRBV10-3; d_call: TRBD2
cdr3_nt: TGTGCCAGCTCACCACCCAAAGGGGACAGGGAAAGCAATCAGCCCCAGCATTTT; cdr3_aa: CASSPPKGDRESNQPQHF; clone_size: -; j_call: TRBJ1-5; v_call: TRBV18; d_call: TRBD1
cdr3_nt: TGTGCCAGCAGTCCAACCCACTCCACAGATACGCAGTATTTT; cdr3_aa: CASSPTHSTDTQYF; clone_size: -; j_call: TRBJ2-3; v_call: TRBV7-3; d_call: -
cdr3_nt: TGTGCCAGCGAGATCAGCGGTTTCTACAATGAGCAGTTCTTC; cdr3_aa: CASEISGFYNEQFF; clone_size: -; j_call: TRBJ2-1; v_call: TRBV7-2; d_call: -
cdr3_nt: TGTGCCAGCAGTTGGGACAGGCGCCAAGAGACCCAGTACTTC; cdr3_aa: CASSWDRRQETQYF; clone_size: few; j_call: TRBJ2-5; v_call: TRBV11-1; d_call: TRBD1
cdr3_nt: TGTGCCAGCAGTATCCGGGACAGGGTCTTTAAGGAGCAGTTCTTC; cdr3_aa: CASSIRDRVFKEQFF; clone_size: -; j_call: TRBJ2-1; v_call: TRBV6-1; d_call: TRBD1
cdr3_nt: TGTGCCAGCAGCTTAGGGCAACCAAATCAGCCCCAGCATTTT; cdr3_aa: CASSLGQPNQPQHF; clone_size: -; j_call: TRBJ1-5; v_call: TRBV7-9; d_call: -
cdr3_nt: TGCGCCAGCAGCCAATTCTACGAGACAGGGGAGGACCAGCCCCAGCATTTT; cdr3_aa: CASSQFYETGEDQPQHF; clone_size: -; j_call: TRBJ1-5; v_call: TRBV4-1; d_call: TRBD1
cdr3_nt: TGTGCCAGCAGTCAGGGTCGGGGGTCTGGCTACACCTTC; cdr3_aa: CASSQGRGSGYTF; clone_size: -; j_call: TRBJ1-2; v_call: TRBV28; d_call: -
cdr3_nt: TGTGCCAGCAGTTTATATCGCGGCCCCGGGGAGCTGTTTTTT; cdr3_aa: CASSLYRGPGELFF; clone_size: -; j_call: TRBJ2-2; v_call: TRBV28; d_call: -
cdr3_nt: TGTGCCAGCAGTTTCGGACTTGGGACTGAAGCTTTCTTT; cdr3_aa: CASSFGLGTEAFF; clone_size: -; j_call: TRBJ1-1; v_call: TRBV27; d_call: -
cdr3_nt: TGTGCCAGCAGCCCCGACATAACCTACGAGCAGTACTTC; cdr3_aa: CASSPDITYEQYF; clone_size: -; j_call: TRBJ2-7; v_call: TRBV6-6; d_call: -
cdr3_nt: TGTGCCAGCAGTTACTCGGCGGAGAACACTGAAGCTTTCTTT; cdr3_aa: CASSYSAENTEAFF; clone_size: few; j_call: TRBJ1-1; v_call: TRBV6-6; d_call: -
cdr3_nt: TGTGCCAGCAGTCAAAGGGGGCAGGGGGCAAGTGGCTACACCTTC; cdr3_aa: CASSQRGQGASGYTF; clone_size: -; j_call: TRBJ1-2; v_call: TRBV11-2; d_call: TRBD1
cdr3_nt: TGTGCCAGTTTGGACAGATATAGCAATCAGCCCCAGCATTTT; cdr3_aa: CASLDRYSNQPQHF; clone_size: -; j_call: TRBJ1-5; v_call: TRBV19; d_call: -
cdr3_nt: TGCGCCAGCAGCGTGGGACTTCCTACCTACGAGCAGTACTTC; cdr3_aa: CASSVGLPTYEQYF; clone_size: -; j_call: TRBJ2-7; v_call: TRBV5-1; d_call: -
cdr3_nt: TGTGCCAGCAGCGTAGCAGGCACAGATACGCAGTATTTT; cdr3_aa: CASSVAGTDTQYF; clone_size: few; j_call: TRBJ2-3; v_call: TRBV9; d_call: -
cdr3_nt: TGTGCCAGCAGCTTATCCTTGGGGCTAGCCTACGAGCAGTACTTC; cdr3_aa: CASSLSLGLAYEQYF; clone_size: few; j_call: TRBJ2-7; v_call: TRBV7-8; d_call: -
cdr3_nt: TGTGCCAGCAGCCCTAGGTCTAGCGGAACCTCCTACAATGAGCAGTTCTTC; cdr3_aa: CASSPRSSGTSYNEQFF; clone_size: -; j_call: TRBJ2-1; v_call: TRBV7-3; d_call: TRBD2
cdr3_nt: TGTGCCTGGAATCTTGGACTAGCGGGCCGCACAGATACGCAGTATTTT; cdr3_aa: CAWNLGLAGRTDTQYF; clone_size: -; j_call: TRBJ2-3; v_call: TRBV30; d_call: TRBD2
cdr3_nt: TGTGCCAGCAGCTACCCAGGGCGCGAGACCCAGTACTTC; cdr3_aa: CASSYPGRETQYF; clone_size: -; j_call: TRBJ2-5; v_call: TRBV7-9; d_call: -
cdr3_nt: TGTGCCAGCAGCTTATGGCAGGGGGCTGTGAACACTGAAGCTTTCTTT; cdr3_aa: CASSLWQGAVNTEAFF; clone_size: -; j_call: TRBJ1-1; v_call: TRBV7-9; d_call: TRBD1
cdr3_nt: TGTGCCAGCACGCTAGCGGGAGCTAGGCAGTACTTC; cdr3_aa: CASTLAGARQYF; clone_size: -; j_call: TRBJ2-7; v_call: TRBV2; d_call: TRBD2
cdr3_nt: TGCAGCGTCGGGACAGGGGGCGGCACTGAAGCTTTCTTT; cdr3_aa: CSVGTGGGTEAFF; clone_size: -; j_call: TRBJ1-1; v_call: TRBV29-1; d_call: TRBD1
cdr3_nt: TGTGCCAGCAGTGGACTAGCGGGCCCATCGGTTCTGTACTTC; cdr3_aa: CASSGLAGPSVLYF; clone_size: few; j_call: TRBJ2-5; v_call: TRBV7-3; d_call: TRBD2
cdr3_nt: TGTGCCAGTAGTATAGGCTTAGCGGGAGGAAAGTTCTTC; cdr3_aa: CASSIGLAGGKFF; clone_size: -; j_call: TRBJ2-1; v_call: TRBV19; d_call: TRBD2
cdr3_nt: TGTGCCTGGGACTGGGACAGGGTGAATTCACCCCTCCACTTT; cdr3_aa: CAWDWDRVNSPLHF; clone_size: -; j_call: TRBJ1-6; v_call: TRBV30; d_call: TRBD1
cdr3_nt: TGTGCCAGTAGTCCCGGGACTTTCTACGAGCAGTACTTC; cdr3_aa: CASSPGTFYEQYF; clone_size: -; j_call: TRBJ2-7; v_call: TRBV19; d_call: -
cdr3_nt: TGTGCCAGCCGGAACCGGGACAGGGGGATGGTTCAGCCCCAGCATTTT; cdr3_aa: CASRNRDRGMVQPQHF; clone_size: -; j_call: TRBJ1-5; v_call: TRBV2; d_call: TRBD1
cdr3_nt: TGTGCCAGCAGCTTGGGCGCAGGGAAAGAAAAACTGTTTTTT; cdr3_aa: CASSLGAGKEKLFF; clone_size: -; j_call: TRBJ1-4; v_call: TRBV5-4; d_call: -
cdr3_nt: TGTGCCAGCAGCTTGTGGAGGGCAGGGACCACCGGGGAGCTGTTTTTT; cdr3_aa: CASSLWRAGTTGELFF; clone_size: -; j_call: TRBJ2-2; v_call: TRBV11-2; d_call: -
cdr3_nt: TGTGCCAGCAGCTTAGGGCATGGACAGGAGGAAGCTTTCTTT; cdr3_aa: CASSLGHGQEEAFF; clone_size: -; j_call: TRBJ1-1; v_call: TRBV7-9; d_call: TRBD1
cdr3_nt: TGTGCCAGTAGTATTGATACTAGCTCGCACGAGCAGTACTTC; cdr3_aa: CASSIDTSSHEQYF; clone_size: once; j_call: TRBJ2-7; v_call: TRBV19; d_call: -
cdr3_nt: TGCGCCAGCAGTCTCGAAAACGGACAGGGGGGAAGTCTGGATGGCTACACCTTC; cdr3_aa: CASSLENGQGGSLDGYTF; clone_size: -; j_call: TRBJ1-2; v_call: TRBV23-1; d_call: TRBD1
cdr3_nt: TGTGCCAGCAGCCCTTCGACTAGCGGGAGTAGCCGCTCCTACAATGAGCAGTTCTTC; cdr3_aa: CASSPSTSGSSRSYNEQFF; clone_size: few; j_call: TRBJ2-1; v_call: TRBV13; d_call: TRBD2
cdr3_nt: TGTGCCAGCAGCTTAACGGGGAGCCCAGATACGCAGTATTTT; cdr3_aa: CASSLTGSPDTQYF; clone_size: -; j_call: TRBJ2-3; v_call: TRBV7-9; d_call: -